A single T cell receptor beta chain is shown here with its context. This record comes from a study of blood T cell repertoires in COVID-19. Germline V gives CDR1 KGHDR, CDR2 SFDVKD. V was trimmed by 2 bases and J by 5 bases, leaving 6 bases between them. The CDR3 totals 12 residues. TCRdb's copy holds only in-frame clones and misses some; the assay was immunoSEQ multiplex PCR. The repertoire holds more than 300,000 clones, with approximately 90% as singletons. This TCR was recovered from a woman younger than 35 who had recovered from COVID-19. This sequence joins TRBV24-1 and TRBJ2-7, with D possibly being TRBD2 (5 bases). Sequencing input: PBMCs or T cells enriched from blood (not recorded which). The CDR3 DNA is TGTGCCACCAGTGATTCGGGGAACGAGCAGTACTTC. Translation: CATSDSGNEQYF.